This TCR beta chain was captured in a study of low-dose radiotherapy and immunotherapy resistance in tumors. Looking at the study overall: Cohort 2 was treated with 1 Gy per fraction every two weeks, amounting to 13 Gy across 26 weeks.

The CDR3 runs to 14 residues. Between the trimmed V and J ends, which lost 0 bases and 13 bases, there was a span of 17 bases. From germline, CDR1 is SGHRS and CDR2 YFSETQ. cDNA synthesis used a TRAV/TRBV-specific primer set for both chains. TCRs underwent about 22 PCR cycles of amplification with a constant-region primer and V-primer adapter. TCRdb reprocessed the reads with MiXCR, giving one entry per CDR3 protein. The data hold approximately 90,000 distinct CDR3 sequences, with 15% to 20% observed a single time. The time point here: before trial treatment. Treatment combined nivolumab, ipilimumab, aspirin, low-dose cyclophosphamide and low-dose radiotherapy in a dose-escalation trial. In this sample, this clonotype turned up once.

This rearrangement joins TRBV5-1 to TRBJ2-1, with a weak D call TRBD2 (6 bases). This specimen consisted of PBMCs, obtained before treatment. The source of this sequence is a male donor with prostate cancer. CDR3 DNA: TGCGCCAGCAGCTTGGAGGGAGGCGGAGAGACCCAGTTCTTC. This sequence encodes CASSLEGGGETQFF.